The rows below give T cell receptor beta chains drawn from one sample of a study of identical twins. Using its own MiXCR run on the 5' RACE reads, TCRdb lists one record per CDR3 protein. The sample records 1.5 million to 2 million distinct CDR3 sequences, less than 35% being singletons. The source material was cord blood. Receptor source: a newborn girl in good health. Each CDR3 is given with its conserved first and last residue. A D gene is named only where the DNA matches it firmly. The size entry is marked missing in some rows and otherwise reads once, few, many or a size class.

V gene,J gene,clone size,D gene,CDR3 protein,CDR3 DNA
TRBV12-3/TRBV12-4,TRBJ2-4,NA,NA,CASSLAGDYPLAKNIQYF,TGTGCCAGCAGTCTAGCAGGGGACTACCCACTAGCCAAAAACATTCAGTACTTC
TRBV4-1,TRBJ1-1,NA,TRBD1,CASSHPGTGFLAFF,TGTGCCAGCAGCCATCCCGGGACAGGGTTTTTGGCTTTCTTT
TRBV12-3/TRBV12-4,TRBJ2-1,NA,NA,CASSRRDLSNEQFF,TGTGCCAGCAGCCGACGGGATTTGAGCAATGAGCAGTTCTTC
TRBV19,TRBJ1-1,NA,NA,CASSIAAEGTEAFF,TGTGCCAGTAGTATCGCGGCGGAGGGGACTGAAGCTTTCTTT
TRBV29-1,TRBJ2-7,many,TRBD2,CSVEEWTGGEQYF,TGCAGCGTTGAAGAATGGACGGGGGGCGAGCAGTACTTC
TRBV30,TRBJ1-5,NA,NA,CAWSIETGPPGSQPQHF,TGTGCCTGGAGCATCGAAACGGGGCCTCCGGGATCTCAGCCCCAGCATTTT
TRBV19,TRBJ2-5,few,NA,CASSIGTALYQETQYF,TGTGCCAGTAGTATAGGCACCGCACTATACCAAGAGACCCAGTACTTC
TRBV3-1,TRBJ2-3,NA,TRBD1,CASSQVEWDRSTDTQYF,TGTGCCAGCAGCCAAGTTGAATGGGACAGAAGCACAGATACGCAGTATTTT
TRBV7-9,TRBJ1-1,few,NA,CASSLAEITEAFF,TGTGCCAGCAGCTTAGCGGAGATTACTGAAGCTTTCTTT
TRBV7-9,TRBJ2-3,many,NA,CASSSTTDTQYF,TGTGCCAGCAGTTCCACCACAGATACGCAGTATTTT
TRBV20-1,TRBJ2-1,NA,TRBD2,CSAKNWRGGPVYNEQFF,TGCAGTGCTAAGAATTGGCGGGGGGGCCCCGTCTACAATGAGCAGTTCTTC
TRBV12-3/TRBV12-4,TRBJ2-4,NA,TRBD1,CASSLLGRGTGKNIQYF,TGTGCCAGCAGTTTATTGGGTCGGGGGACAGGAAAAAACATTCAGTACTTC
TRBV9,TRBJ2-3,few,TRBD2,CASSARTSGITDTQYF,TGTGCCAGCAGCGCCCGGACTAGCGGGATCACAGATACGCAGTATTTT
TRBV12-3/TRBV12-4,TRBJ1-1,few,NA,CASSLGYKAFF,TGTGCCAGCAGTTTAGGGTATAAAGCTTTCTTT
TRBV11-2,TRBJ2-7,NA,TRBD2,CASSLVTSGAYNEQYF,TGTGCCAGCAGCTTGGTGACTAGCGGGGCTTACAATGAGCAGTACTTC
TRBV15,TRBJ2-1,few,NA,CATSRVRGMGNEQFF,TGTGCCACCAGCAGAGTCCGGGGGATGGGCAATGAGCAGTTCTTC
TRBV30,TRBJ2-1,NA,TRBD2,CALTRGTSSNEQFF,TGTGCCTTAACGAGGGGGACTAGCAGCAATGAGCAGTTCTTC
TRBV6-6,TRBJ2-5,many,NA,CASSYVSAEWYF,TGTGCCAGCAGTTACGTCTCGGCTGAATGGTACTTC
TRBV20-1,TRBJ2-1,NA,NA,CSARFRDLKETQFF,TGCAGTGCTAGGTTCCGGGACTTAAAAGAGACCCAGTTCTTC
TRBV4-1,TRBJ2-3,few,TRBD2,CASRDYSGRAADTQYF,TGCGCCAGCAGAGATTATAGCGGGAGGGCGGCAGATACGCAGTATTTT
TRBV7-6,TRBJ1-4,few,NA,CASSPGWANEKLFF,TGTGCCAGCAGCCCCGGTTGGGCTAATGAAAAACTGTTTTTT
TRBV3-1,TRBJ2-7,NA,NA,CASSQERTDYEQYF,TGTGCCAGCAGCCAAGAAAGGACGGACTACGAGCAGTACTTC
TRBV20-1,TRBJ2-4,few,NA,CSARARKNIQYF,TGCAGTGCTAGAGCCCGCAAAAACATTCAGTACTTC
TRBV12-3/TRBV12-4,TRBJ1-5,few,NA,CASSSRGFSNQPQHF,TGTGCCAGCAGTTCCCGGGGTTTTAGCAATCAGCCCCAGCATTTT
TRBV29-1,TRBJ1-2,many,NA,CSVVGRLSGGYTF,TGCAGCGTTGTCGGCAGGCTTTCAGGTGGCTACACCTTC
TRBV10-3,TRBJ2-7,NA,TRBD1,CAAGQGVYEQYF,TGTGCCGCTGGACAGGGCGTCTACGAGCAGTACTTC
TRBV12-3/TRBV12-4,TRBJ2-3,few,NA,CSSSLSPVISTDTQYF,TGTTCCAGCAGTTTAAGTCCCGTAATTAGCACAGATACGCAGTATTTT
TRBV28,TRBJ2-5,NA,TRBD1,CASSSLSLVRTGMKTQYF,TGTGCCAGCAGTTCGTTATCTTTGGTCCGGACAGGGATGAAGACCCAGTACTTC
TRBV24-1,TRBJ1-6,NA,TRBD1,CATSVPAPGQYNSPLHF,TGTGCCACCAGTGTTCCCGCTCCGGGACAGTATAATTCACCCCTCCACTTT
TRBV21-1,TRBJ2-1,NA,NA,CASLSRQSNNEQFF,TGTGCCAGCCTCTCCAGGCAGTCAAACAATGAGCAGTTCTTC
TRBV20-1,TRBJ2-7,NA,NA,CSARGAGEQYF,TGCAGTGCTAGAGGAGCAGGCGAGCAGTACTTC
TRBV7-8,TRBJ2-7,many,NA,CASSVTRPEYEQYF,TGTGCCAGCAGCGTAACGAGACCCGAATACGAGCAGTACTTC
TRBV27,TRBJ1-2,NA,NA,CASTRDKYYGYTF,TGTGCCAGCACCCGGGACAAGTACTATGGCTACACCTTC
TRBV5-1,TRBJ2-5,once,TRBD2,CVSSLAGGGQETQYF,TGCGTCAGCAGCTTGGCTGGCGGGGGACAAGAGACCCAGTACTTC
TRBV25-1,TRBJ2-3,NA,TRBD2,CACTSGVITDTQYF,TGTGCCTGTACTAGCGGGGTTATCACAGATACGCAGTATTTT
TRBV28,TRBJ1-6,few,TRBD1,CASRDRVGSPLHF,TGTGCCAGTCGCGACAGGGTTGGTTCACCCCTCCACTTT
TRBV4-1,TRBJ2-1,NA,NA,CASSQGGGPAFLNEQFF,TGCGCCAGCAGCCAAGGGGGGGGGCCCGCATTCCTTAATGAGCAGTTCTTC
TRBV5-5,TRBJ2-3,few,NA,CASSLAECGTTSTDTQYF,TGTGCCAGCAGCTTGGCCGAGTGTGGGACCACCAGCACAGATACGCAGTATTTT
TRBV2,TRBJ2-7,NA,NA,CASRADYNEQYF,TGCGCCAGCCGAGCAGATTATAATGAGCAGTACTTC
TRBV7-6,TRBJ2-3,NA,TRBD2,CASSLAGSGRIDTQYF,TGTGCCAGCAGCTTAGCGGGAAGCGGGAGGATAGATACGCAGTATTTT
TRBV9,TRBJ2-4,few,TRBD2,CASSVSGAKNIQYF,TGTGCCAGCAGCGTTAGCGGGGCCAAAAACATTCAGTACTTC